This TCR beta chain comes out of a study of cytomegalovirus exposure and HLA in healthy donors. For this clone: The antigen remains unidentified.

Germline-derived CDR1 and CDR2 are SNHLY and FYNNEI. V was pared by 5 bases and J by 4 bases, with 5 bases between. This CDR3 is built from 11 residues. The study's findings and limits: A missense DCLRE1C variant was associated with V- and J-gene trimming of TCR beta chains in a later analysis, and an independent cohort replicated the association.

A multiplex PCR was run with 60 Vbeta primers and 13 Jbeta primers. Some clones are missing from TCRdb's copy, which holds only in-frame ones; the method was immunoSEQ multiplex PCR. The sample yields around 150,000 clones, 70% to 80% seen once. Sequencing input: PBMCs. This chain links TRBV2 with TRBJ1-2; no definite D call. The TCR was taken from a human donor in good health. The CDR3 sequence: CASSSSYGYTF. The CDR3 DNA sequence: TGTGCCAGCAGTTCTAGCTATGGCTACACCTTC.